The 24 T cell receptor beta chains below come from one sample, sequenced in a study of blood T cell repertoires in COVID-19. The protocol was immunoSEQ multiplex PCR, while the TCRdb copy is restricted to in-frame clones and leaves out a portion. Of about 180,000 clones listed, approximately 91% are singletons. The sample comprised peripheral blood. The receptors shown here come from a man over 45 with acute or convalescent COVID-19.

J is TRBJ2-1 and V is TRBV7-2, with D uncertain. V lost 1 base and J lost 8, with 6 bases in between. CDR3 length equals 12 residues. Germline V gene data show CDR1 as SGHTA and CDR2 as FQGNSA. CDR3 in DNA: TGTGCCAGCAGCTTAGTTCCTTATGAGCAGTTCTTC. Its translation is CASSLVPYEQFF.

The chain couples TRBV29-1 to TRBJ1-5, with 7 bases aligning to TRBD1. The CDR3 is 13 amino acids. Germline CDR1 and CDR2: SQVTM and ANQGSEA. V lost 6 bases and J lost 0; bases outside the gene matches: 2. The CDR3: CSVGQNSNQPQHF. DNA of the CDR3: TGCAGCGTGGGACAGAATAGCAATCAGCCCCAGCATTTT.

V gene TRBV18 combines with J gene TRBJ2-5, with 7 bases lining up with TRBD1. Trimming removed 5 bases from V and 5 bases from J; junction bases left unmatched: 5. Germline CDR1 and CDR2: KGHSH and LQKENI. The CDR3 extends over 13 amino acids. DNA of the CDR3: TGTGCCAGCTCATCAAGACAGGGTGAGACCCAGTACTTC. Residues: CASSSRQGETQYF.

V is TRBV7-6 and J is TRBJ2-2; the match to TRBD2 covers 9 bases. The V and J ends lost 5 bases and 6 bases, in that order; junction bases with no gene match: 13. From germline, CDR1 is SGHVS and CDR2 FNYEAQ. CDR3 length: 17 amino acids. The CDR3 sequence is CASSPHSLAGTAGELFF. The CDR3 nucleotides read TGTGCCAGCAGCCCCCATAGTCTAGCGGGAACGGCCGGGGAGCTGTTTTTT.

The chain recombines TRBV5-4 with TRBJ2-1, with unresolved D. The germline CDR1 and CDR2 sequences are SGHNT and YYREEE (reference sequence). The CDR3 loop spans 13 amino acids. The V end lost 1 base, the J end lost 10 bases, and 12 bases lay between the germline ends. The DNA of the CDR3 is TGTGCCAGCAGCTTGTTGGGCCGCATGGAGCAGTTCTTC. Translating gives CASSLLGRMEQFF. Complete variable domain (other parts from reference TRBV5-4 and TRBJ2-1): ETGVTQSPTHLIKTRGQQVTLRCSSQSGHNTVSWYQQALGQGPQFIFQYYREEENGRGNFPPRFSGLQFPNYSSELNVNALELDDSALYLCASSLLGRMEQFFGPGTRLTVL.

This rearrangement joins TRBV11-2 to TRBJ1-1, with TRBD1 identical over 10 bases. This CDR3 has 11 residues. The germline gives CDR1 SGHAT, CDR2 FQNNGV. Trimming at V came to 5 bases and at J to 11 bases, leaving 2 bases not matched to a gene. In DNA form, the CDR3 reads TGTGCCAGCAGCAGACAGGGGGCGGCTTTCTTT. This codes for CASSRQGAAFF.

This clone was counted a few times. The chain has TRBV6-2 or TRBV6-3 and TRBJ1-1; 8 bases agree with TRBD1. This CDR3 is 15 amino acids long. With V trimmed by 4 bases and J by 4 bases, 8 bases remained unmatched. Germline assignment: CDR1 MNHEY and CDR2 SVGEGT. Written as DNA, the CDR3 is TGTGCCAGCAGTTTACAGGGGGGGGGAGGCACTGAAGCTTTCTTT. It encodes CASSLQGGGGTEAFF.

V gene TRBV7-9 combines with J gene TRBJ2-7, with 7 bases identical to TRBD1. CDR3 length equals 14 residues. V lost 4 bases to trimming and J lost 3 bases; unmatched junction nucleotides: 6. From germline, CDR1 is SEHNR and CDR2 FQNEAQ (reference sequence). CDR3 region: CASSSSAGGYEQYV. CDR3 nucleotides: TGTGCCAGCAGCTCCTCGGCAGGGGGCTACGAGCAGTACGTC.

The chain recombines TRBV3-1 (or the pseudogene TRBV3-2) with TRBJ1-4; possibly TRBD1 for D (5 bases). Deletions cut 5 bases from V and 4 bases from J, with 8 bases between. In germline, CDR1 is LGHDT, CDR2 YNNKEL (reference sequence). The CDR3 runs to 13 residues. The CDR3 region is CASSDSLNEKLFF. CDR3 DNA: TGTGCCAGCAGCGACAGCCTTAATGAAAAACTGTTTTTT.

This clone occurred a few times. V usage is TRBV3-1 (or the pseudogene TRBV3-2) and J usage is TRBJ1-6, with D unresolved. V lost 1 base and J lost 8, with 6 bases in between. The germline V gene has CDR1 LGHDT and CDR2 YNNKEL (reference sequence). The CDR3 extends over 13 amino acids. CDR3 sequence (DNA): TGTGCCAGCAGCCAAGTTAGAGATTCACCCCTCCACTTT. Translating gives CASSQVRDSPLHF.

This clone has more than one count but fewer than ten. DNA for the CDR3: TGTGCCAGTGCTCCGGGACAGGGGGCAACCTACGAGCAGTACTTC. It is translated as CASAPGQGATYEQYF. The chain recombines TRBV19 with TRBJ2-7; 12 bases map to TRBD1. The CDR3 spans 15 residues. V lost 8 bases, J lost 2 bases, and 7 bases stayed unmatched. Germline CDR1 is LNHDA and CDR2 is SQIVND (reference sequence).

This clone was detected only once. J is TRBJ1-5 and V is TRBV30; D ambiguous. The CDR3 runs to 13 residues. Germline V lookup: CDR1 GTSNPN, CDR2 SVGIG (reference sequence). The germline V and J ends were trimmed by 1 base and 5 bases, with 9 bases remaining between them. The DNA for the CDR3 is TGTGCCTGGAGTGGAGGAGGAGATCAGCCCCAGCATTTT. It is translated as CAWSGGGDQPQHF.

This chain connects TRBV20-1 to TRBJ2-2; 7 positions match TRBD1. Trimming cost V 3 bases and J 0 bases; bases outside gene matches: 7. The CDR3 runs 16 residues. Germline V gene lookup returns CDR1 DFQATT and CDR2 SNEGSKA (reference sequence). CDR3 sequence (DNA): TGCAGTGCTAGTTCCGCACAGGGGACGAACACCGGGGAGCTGTTTTTT. Its translation is CSASSAQGTNTGELFF.

The chain uses TRBV19 and TRBJ1-2; 8 bases fit TRBD1. Germline V gene lookup returns CDR1 LNHDA and CDR2 SQIVND (reference sequence). J gave up 3 bases and V 6 bases, and 12 bases lay outside the gene matches. The CDR3 sequence is 16 residues long. CDR3 loop: CASRTGGTSADYGYTF. CDR3 sequence (DNA): TGTGCCAGTAGAACAGGGGGGACCTCGGCGGACTATGGCTACACCTTC.

This clone was detected only once. The V gene is TRBV7-2, the J gene TRBJ2-5; the D gene is possibly TRBD1 (5 bases). The germline gives CDR1 SGHTA, CDR2 FQGNSA. CDR3 length: 14 amino acids. V dropped 4 bases and J dropped 4 bases, with 13 bases sitting between them. The chain's CDR3 is CASSSTGPLETQYF. The DNA of the CDR3 is TGTGCCAGCAGCTCCACAGGCCCCCTAGAGACCCAGTACTTC.

In DNA form, the CDR3 reads TGTGCCAGCAGCCGACGTAGGGGACAGAGTCAAGAGACCCAGTACTTC. This translates into CASSRRRGQSQETQYF. The chain links TRBV3-1 (or the pseudogene TRBV3-2) to TRBJ2-5; 7 nucleotides agree with TRBD1. Germline CDR1 is LGHDT and CDR2 is YNNKEL (reference sequence). J lost 2 bases, V lost 4 bases, and 10 bases had no gene match. The CDR3 spans 16 residues.

The gene calls are TRBV7-2 and TRBJ1-1; TRBD1 is a possible D gene (5 bases). Germline assignment: CDR1 SGHTA and CDR2 FQGNSA. There are 15 residues in the CDR3. Trimming cost V 5 bases and J 5 bases, with 18 bases left between them. The CDR3: CASSPRPSQGTEAFF. CDR3 in DNA: TGTGCCAGCAGCCCCCGTCCCTCCCAGGGAACTGAAGCTTTCTTT.

This clone has a single count. This chain connects TRBV28 to TRBJ1-2; 8 nucleotides line up with TRBD1. J gave up 8 bases and V 3 bases, and 8 bases lay outside the gene matches. The germline gives CDR1 MDHEN, CDR2 SYDVKM. The CDR3 has 14 residues. DNA of the CDR3: TGTGCCAGCAGTTTCCAGACAGGGGCGCGGGGCTACACCTTC. Protein product: CASSFQTGARGYTF.

The chain couples TRBV19 to TRBJ1-5, with D perhaps TRBD1 (6 bases). V dropped 6 bases and J dropped 3 bases, with 18 bases sitting between them. Germline V gene sequence: CDR1 LNHDA, CDR2 SQIVND (reference sequence). The CDR3 is 16 residues long. The CDR3 region is CASSIRDTALNQPQHF. DNA for the CDR3: TGTGCCAGTAGCATCCGGGACACAGCCCTCAATCAGCCCCAGCATTTT. The full variable domain, completed using reference TRBV19 and TRBJ1-5, is DGGITQSPKYLFRKEGQNVTLSCEQNLNHDAMYWYRQDPGQGLRLIYYSQIVNDFQKGDIAEGYSVSREKKESFPLTVTSAQKNPTAFYLCASSIRDTALNQPQHFGDGTRLSIL.

The rearrangement joins TRBV6-5 to TRBJ2-1; 7 nucleotides agree with TRBD1. V was pared by 6 bases and J by 4 bases, with 6 bases of the junction left unmatched. The length of the CDR3 is 14 residues. Germline values: CDR1 MNHEY, CDR2 SVGAGI. CDR3 region: CASRPGTVYNEQFF. CDR3 in DNA: TGTGCCAGCAGACCCGGGACAGTATACAATGAGCAGTTCTTC.

CDR3 amino acids: CASTISGSINYGYTF. CDR3 DNA sequence: TGCGCCAGCACTATCTCTGGGAGCATAAACTATGGCTACACCTTC. V gene TRBV10-2 combines with J gene TRBJ1-2; D uncertain. This CDR3 comprises 15 residues. V was pared by 7 bases and J by 2 bases, with 17 bases between. The germline V gene encodes CDR1 WSHSY and CDR2 SAAADI.

This chain links TRBV2 with TRBJ1-1, with TRBD1 identical over 7 bases. Germline-derived CDR1 and CDR2 are SNHLY and FYNNEI. V shed 6 bases and J 4 bases; nucleotides not matched to a gene: 14. CDR3 length equals 16 residues. CDR3 in amino acids: CASREKKQGKFTEAFF. In nucleotides, the CDR3 is TGTGCCAGCAGAGAAAAGAAACAGGGGAAGTTCACTGAAGCTTTCTTT.

This clone was recorded once. V is TRBV19 and J is TRBJ2-1, with 8 bases fitting TRBD2. The germline V gene has CDR1 LNHDA and CDR2 SQIVND (reference sequence). J was trimmed by 3 bases and V by 2 bases; bases with no gene match: 3. The CDR3 covers 15 residues. Here the CDR3 DNA reads TGTGCCAGTAGTATACACGGGGGGGTCTACAATGAGCAGTTCTTC. Its protein product is CASSIHGGVYNEQFF.

Points on this clone: The sample carries other DNA sequences with the same CDR3. The V gene is TRBV18, the J gene TRBJ1-2; D remains ambiguous. CDR1 is KGHSH and CDR2 is LQKENI in the germline V gene. Trimming removed 0 bases at V and 2 bases at J, with 7 bases between. This CDR3 comprises 14 residues. In DNA, the CDR3 is TGTGCCAGCTCACCACCGGCCGGGAACTATGGCTACACCTTC. Translated: CASSPPAGNYGYTF.